These 12 T cell receptor beta chains were sequenced from one sample in a study of cytomegalovirus exposure and HLA in healthy donors. The PCR ran on 60 Vbeta and 13 Jbeta primers. Clones were sequenced by immunoSEQ multiplex PCR, and TCRdb holds only the in-frame ones, with some missing. The sample contains some 150,000 clones, approximately 80% of which appear only once. The sequenced sample was PBMCs. The receptors were gathered from a man aged 18 to 30 in good health and CMV-seropositive.

Only a few counts were recorded for this clone. The chain carries TRBV9 and TRBJ1-3; 7 bases fit TRBD1. J lost 3 bases, V lost 0 bases, and 6 bases had no gene match. Germline V CDR1 and CDR2: SGDLS, YYNGEE. The length of the CDR3 is 16 residues. CDR3 residues: CASSVGEGGFGNTIYF. The CDR3 coding sequence is TGTGCCAGCAGCGTAGGTGAAGGGGGCTTTGGAAACACCATATATTTT.

A few counts support this clone. The CDR3 protein is CASSSPRAERRLFF. Written as DNA, the CDR3 is TGTGCCAGCAGCTCCCCCAGGGCAGAAAGGCGACTGTTTTTT. The chain joins TRBV7-9 to TRBJ1-4; D perhaps matches TRBD1 (5 bases). CDR3 size: 14 residues. CDR1 is SEHNR and CDR2 is FQNEAQ in the germline V gene (reference sequence). Trimming took 4 bases from V and 13 from J, leaving 19 bases between them.

This clone appeared once. The genes are TRBV2 and TRBJ1-5; a possible D gene is TRBD1 (5 bases). This CDR3 spans 15 amino acids. V gave up 4 bases and J gave up 2 bases, with 12 bases separating them. The germline V gene encodes CDR1 SNHLY and CDR2 FYNNEI. The CDR3 DNA follows: TGTGCCAGCAGTGTGGAGGGGTTTGGCAATCAGCCCCAGCATTTT. This sequence encodes CASSVEGFGNQPQHF.

The chain combines TRBV19 with TRBJ1-5; TRBD1 matches 9 bases. The CDR3 is 16 residues long. Germline CDR1 reads LNHDA; CDR2 reads SQIVND (reference sequence). The V and J ends lost 3 bases and 6 bases, in that order; junction bases with no gene match: 9. This CDR3 reads CASSIRGQGGVQPQHF. CDR3 in DNA: TGTGCCAGTAGTATTCGGGGACAGGGTGGGGTTCAGCCCCAGCATTTT.

This chain uses TRBV11-1 with TRBJ2-7; D is possibly TRBD2 (5 bases). Germline-derived CDR1 and CDR2 are SGHAT and FQDESV (reference sequence). Trimming stripped 4 bases from V and 2 bases from J, with 15 bases between. The CDR3 is 15 residues long. CDR3 region: CASSWTVGETYEQYF. DNA for the CDR3: TGTGCCAGCAGCTGGACGGTCGGGGAAACCTACGAGCAGTACTTC.

The chain recombines TRBV11-3 with TRBJ2-2, with a possible D match to TRBD1 (6 bases). The CDR3 totals 14 residues. CDR1 is SGHNT and CDR2 is YENEEA in the germline V gene. Trimming took 6 bases from V and 2 from J, leaving 10 bases between them. The CDR3 protein is CASSWTANTGELFF. The CDR3 region has the DNA TGTGCCAGCAGTTGGACAGCCAACACCGGGGAGCTGTTTTTT.

The rearrangement links TRBV7-2 to TRBJ1-2; D may be TRBD1 (6 bases). Germline CDR1 SGHTA, CDR2 FQGNSA. The CDR3 loop spans 15 amino acids. Trimming shortened V by 6 bases and J by 0 bases, and 14 bases separated the two germline ends. This CDR3 reads CASSLQGQANYGYTF. CDR3 nucleotides: TGTGCCAGCAGTCTACAGGGCCAAGCTAACTATGGCTACACCTTC.

The CDR3 reads CASSLSDPIDFGNTIYF. The DNA for the CDR3 is TGTGCCAGCAGTTTATCTGACCCAATAGACTTTGGAAACACCATATATTTT. The chain employs TRBV27 and TRBJ1-3; unclear D gene. The CDR3 is made up of 17 amino acids. Trimming took off 0 bases at V and 3 bases at J, with 15 bases between the two ends. Germline CDR1 and CDR2: MNHEY and SMNVEV (reference sequence).

The chain links TRBV13 to TRBJ1-1; 7 nucleotides line up with TRBD1. Germline V CDR1 and CDR2: PRHDT, FYEKMQ (reference sequence). The CDR3 has 14 residues. V lost 4 bases, J lost 5 bases, and 7 bases stayed unmatched. In DNA form, the CDR3 reads TGTGCCAGCAGCTATCAGACAGGGCTAACTGAAGCTTTCTTT. This encodes CASSYQTGLTEAFF.

This CDR3 is CASSIGTGDTEAFF. In DNA form, the CDR3 reads TGTGCCAGTAGTATTGGGACAGGGGACACTGAAGCTTTCTTT. The V call is TRBV19, the J call TRBJ1-1, with TRBD1 matching 10 bases. V shed 3 bases and J 3 bases; nucleotides not matched to a gene: 1. This CDR3 is built from 14 residues. Germline V gives CDR1 LNHDA, CDR2 SQIVND (reference sequence).

The chain has TRBV7-9 and TRBJ2-5; 8 nucleotides align to TRBD1. Unmatched junction bases numbered 8, after V lost 5 bases and J lost 0 bases. CDR3 length: 16 residues. CDR1 is SEHNR and CDR2 is FQNEAQ in the germline V gene (reference sequence). The CDR3 loop reads CASSATGEEYQETQYF. The CDR3 DNA sequence: TGTGCCAGCAGCGCGACAGGGGAGGAGTACCAAGAGACCCAGTACTTC.

The chain joins TRBV4-1 to TRBJ2-7; possible D gene TRBD2, 5 bases. V lost 1 base to trimming and J lost 5 bases, with 21 bases between them. This CDR3 is built from 17 residues. Germline lookup yields CDR1 MGHRA and CDR2 YSYEKL. CDR3 nucleotide sequence: TGCGCCAGCAGCCAAGTCTTTATGGGTCCGGAGGTAAACGAGCAGTACTTC. Amino acids: CASSQVFMGPEVNEQYF.